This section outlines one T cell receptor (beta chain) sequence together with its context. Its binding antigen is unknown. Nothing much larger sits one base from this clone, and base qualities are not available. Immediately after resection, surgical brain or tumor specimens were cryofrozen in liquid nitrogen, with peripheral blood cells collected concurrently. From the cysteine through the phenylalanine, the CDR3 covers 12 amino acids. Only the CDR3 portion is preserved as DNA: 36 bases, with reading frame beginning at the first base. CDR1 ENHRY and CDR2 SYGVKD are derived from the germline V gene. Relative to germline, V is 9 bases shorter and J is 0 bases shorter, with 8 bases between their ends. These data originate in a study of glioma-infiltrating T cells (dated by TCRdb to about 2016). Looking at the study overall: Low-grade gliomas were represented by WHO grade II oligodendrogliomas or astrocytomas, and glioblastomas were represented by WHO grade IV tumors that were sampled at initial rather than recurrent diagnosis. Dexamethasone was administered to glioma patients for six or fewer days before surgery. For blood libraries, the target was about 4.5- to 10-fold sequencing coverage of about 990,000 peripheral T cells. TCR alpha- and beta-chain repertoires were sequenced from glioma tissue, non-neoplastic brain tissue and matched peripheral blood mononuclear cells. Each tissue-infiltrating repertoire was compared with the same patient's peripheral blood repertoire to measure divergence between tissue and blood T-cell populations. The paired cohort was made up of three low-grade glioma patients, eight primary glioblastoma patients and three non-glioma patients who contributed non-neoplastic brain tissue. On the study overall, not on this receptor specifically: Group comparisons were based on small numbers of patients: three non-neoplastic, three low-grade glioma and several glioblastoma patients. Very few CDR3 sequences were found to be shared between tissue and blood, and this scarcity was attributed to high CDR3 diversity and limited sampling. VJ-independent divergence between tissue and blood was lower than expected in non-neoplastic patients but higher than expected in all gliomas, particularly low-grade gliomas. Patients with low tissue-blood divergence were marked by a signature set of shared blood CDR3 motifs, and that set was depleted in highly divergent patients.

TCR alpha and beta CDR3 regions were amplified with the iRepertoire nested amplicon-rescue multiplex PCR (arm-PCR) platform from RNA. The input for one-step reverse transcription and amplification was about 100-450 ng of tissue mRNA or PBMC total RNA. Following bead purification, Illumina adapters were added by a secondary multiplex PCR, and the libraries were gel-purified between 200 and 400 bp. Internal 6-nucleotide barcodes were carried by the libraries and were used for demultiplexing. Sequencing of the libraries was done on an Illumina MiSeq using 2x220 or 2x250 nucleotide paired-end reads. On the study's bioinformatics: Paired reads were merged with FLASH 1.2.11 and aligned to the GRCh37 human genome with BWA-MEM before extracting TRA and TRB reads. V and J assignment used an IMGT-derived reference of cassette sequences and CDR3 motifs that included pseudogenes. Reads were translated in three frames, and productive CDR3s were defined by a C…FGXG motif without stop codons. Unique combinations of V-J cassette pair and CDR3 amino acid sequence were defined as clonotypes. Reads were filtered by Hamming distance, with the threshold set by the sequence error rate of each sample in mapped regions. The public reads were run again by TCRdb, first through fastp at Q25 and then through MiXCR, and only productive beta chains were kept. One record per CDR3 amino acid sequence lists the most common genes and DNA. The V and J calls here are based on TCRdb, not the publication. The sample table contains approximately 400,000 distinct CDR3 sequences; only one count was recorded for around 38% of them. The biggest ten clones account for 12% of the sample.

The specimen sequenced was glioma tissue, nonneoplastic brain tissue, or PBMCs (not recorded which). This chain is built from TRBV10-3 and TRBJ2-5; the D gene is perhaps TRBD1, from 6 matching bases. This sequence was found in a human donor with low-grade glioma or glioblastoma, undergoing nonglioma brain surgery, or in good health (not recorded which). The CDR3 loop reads CAMRQDQETQYF. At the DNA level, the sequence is TGTGCCATGCGACAGGACCAAGAGACCCAGTACTTC.